The 2 T cell receptor beta chains in this list originate from one sample, sequenced in a study of blood T cell repertoires in COVID-19. The method was immunoSEQ multiplex PCR; TCRdb's version includes in-frame clones alone and lacks a portion of them. Of about 99,000 clones in the sample, roughly 84% are singletons; the top ten hold roughly 1.9%. Material: peripheral blood. The receptors were gathered from a man aged 65 to 85 with active or convalescent COVID-19.

This clone occurred once. The CDR3: CASTWGRTNTEAFF. For the CDR3, the DNA is TGTGCCAGCACCTGGGGGCGTACGAACACTGAAGCTTTCTTT. V gene TRBV6-5 combines with J gene TRBJ1-1, with D possibly matching TRBD1 (6 bases). V was shortened by 7 bases and J by 1 base, with 13 bases between the two germline ends. CDR1 is MNHEY and CDR2 is SVGAGI in the germline V gene. The CDR3 covers 14 residues.

The genes are TRBV5-1 and TRBJ1-3; 9 nucleotides agree with TRBD1. The V and J ends lost 4 bases and 3 bases, in that order; junction bases with no gene match: 2. Germline-derived CDR1 and CDR2 are SGHRS and YFSETQ. The CDR3 sequence is 14 residues long. The CDR3 sequence is CASSRGQGGNTIYF. The CDR3 DNA sequence: TGCGCCAGCAGCAGGGGACAGGGTGGAAACACCATATATTTT.